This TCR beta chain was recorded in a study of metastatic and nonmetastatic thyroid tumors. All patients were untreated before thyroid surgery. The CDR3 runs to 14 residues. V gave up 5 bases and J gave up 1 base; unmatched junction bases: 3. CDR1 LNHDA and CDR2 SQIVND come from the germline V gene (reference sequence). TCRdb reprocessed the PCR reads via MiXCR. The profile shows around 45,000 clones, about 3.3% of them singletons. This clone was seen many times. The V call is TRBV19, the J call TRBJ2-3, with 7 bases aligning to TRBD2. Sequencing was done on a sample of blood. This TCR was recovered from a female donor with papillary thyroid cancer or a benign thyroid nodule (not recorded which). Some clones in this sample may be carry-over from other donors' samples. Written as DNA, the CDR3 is TGTGCCAGTAGTTTCACTAGCGGCACAGATACGCAGTATTTT. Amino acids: CASSFTSGTDTQYF.